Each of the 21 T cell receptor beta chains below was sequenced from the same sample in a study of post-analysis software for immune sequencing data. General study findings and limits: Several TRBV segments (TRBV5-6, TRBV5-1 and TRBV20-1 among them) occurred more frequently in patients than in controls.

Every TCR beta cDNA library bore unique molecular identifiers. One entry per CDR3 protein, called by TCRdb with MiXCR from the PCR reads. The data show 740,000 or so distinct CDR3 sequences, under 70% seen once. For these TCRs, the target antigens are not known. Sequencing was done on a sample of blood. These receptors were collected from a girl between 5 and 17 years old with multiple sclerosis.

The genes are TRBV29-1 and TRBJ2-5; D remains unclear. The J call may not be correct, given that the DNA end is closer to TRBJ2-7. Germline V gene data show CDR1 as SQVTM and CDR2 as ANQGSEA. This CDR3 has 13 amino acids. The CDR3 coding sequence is TGCAGCGTTGGTGGCAGGTCCGCCTACGAGCAGTACTTC. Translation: CSVGGRSAYEQYF.

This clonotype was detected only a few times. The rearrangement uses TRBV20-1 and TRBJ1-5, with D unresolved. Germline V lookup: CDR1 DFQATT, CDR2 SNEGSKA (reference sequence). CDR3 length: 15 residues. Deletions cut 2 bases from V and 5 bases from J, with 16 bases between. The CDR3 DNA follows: TGCAGTGCTAGACGGCGGGCCCTCATTCATCAGCCCCAGCATTTT. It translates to CSARRRALIHQPQHF.

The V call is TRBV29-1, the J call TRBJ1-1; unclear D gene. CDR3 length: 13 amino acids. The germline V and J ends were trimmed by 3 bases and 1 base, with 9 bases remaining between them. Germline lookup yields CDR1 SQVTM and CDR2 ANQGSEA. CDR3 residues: CSVDPAGNTEAFF. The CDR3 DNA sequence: TGCAGCGTTGACCCGGCGGGGAACACTGAAGCTTTCTTT.

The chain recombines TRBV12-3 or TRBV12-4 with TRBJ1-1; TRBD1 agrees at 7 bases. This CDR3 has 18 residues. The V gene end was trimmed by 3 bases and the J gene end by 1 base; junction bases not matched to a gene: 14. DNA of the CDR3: TGTGCCAGCAGTTTGGGGGCTCTAACCGGGACAGCGAACACTGAAGCTTTCTTT. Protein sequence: CASSLGALTGTANTEAFF.

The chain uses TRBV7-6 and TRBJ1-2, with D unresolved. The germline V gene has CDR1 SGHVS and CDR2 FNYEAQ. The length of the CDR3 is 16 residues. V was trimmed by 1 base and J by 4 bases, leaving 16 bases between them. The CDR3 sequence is CASSLGRSVDFYGYTF. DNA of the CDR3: TGTGCCAGCAGCTTAGGTCGGTCCGTGGACTTCTATGGCTACACCTTC.

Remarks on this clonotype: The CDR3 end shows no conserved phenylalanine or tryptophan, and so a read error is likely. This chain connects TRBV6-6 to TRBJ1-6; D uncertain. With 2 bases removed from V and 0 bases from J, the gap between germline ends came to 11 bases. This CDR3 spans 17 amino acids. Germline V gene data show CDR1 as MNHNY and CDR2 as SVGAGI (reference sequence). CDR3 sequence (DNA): TGTGCCAGCAGTTACGCCCCGAGGGTCTCCTATAATTCACCCCTCCACTTG. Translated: CASSYAPRVSYNSPLHL.

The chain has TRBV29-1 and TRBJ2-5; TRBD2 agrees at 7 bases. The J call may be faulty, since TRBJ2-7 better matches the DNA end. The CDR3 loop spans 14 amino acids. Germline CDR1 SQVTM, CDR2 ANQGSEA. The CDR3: CSVEAPGGSDEQYF. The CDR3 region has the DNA TGCAGCGTTGAAGCCCCCGGGGGGTCCGACGAGCAGTACTTC.

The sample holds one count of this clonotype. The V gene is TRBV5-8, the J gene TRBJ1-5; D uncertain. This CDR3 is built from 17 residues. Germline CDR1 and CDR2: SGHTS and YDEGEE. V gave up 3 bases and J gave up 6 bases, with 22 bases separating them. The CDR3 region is CASSSIARTGGSQPQHF. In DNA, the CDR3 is TGTGCCAGCAGCTCAATCGCTCGAACCGGCGGCAGTCAGCCCCAGCATTTT.

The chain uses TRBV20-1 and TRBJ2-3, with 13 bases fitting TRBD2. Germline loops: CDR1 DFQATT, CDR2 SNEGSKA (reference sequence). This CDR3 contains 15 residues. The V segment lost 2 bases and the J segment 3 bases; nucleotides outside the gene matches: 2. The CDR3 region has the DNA TGCAGTGCTAGACAGACTAGCGGGAGGACAGATACGCAGTATTTT. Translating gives CSARQTSGRTDTQYF.

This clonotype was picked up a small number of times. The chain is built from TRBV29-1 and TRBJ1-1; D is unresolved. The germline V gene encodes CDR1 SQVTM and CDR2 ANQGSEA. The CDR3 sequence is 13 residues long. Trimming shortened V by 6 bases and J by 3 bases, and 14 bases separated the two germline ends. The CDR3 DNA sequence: TGCAGCGTAACCGGGCCGAGCGACACTGAAGCTTTCTTT. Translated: CSVTGPSDTEAFF.

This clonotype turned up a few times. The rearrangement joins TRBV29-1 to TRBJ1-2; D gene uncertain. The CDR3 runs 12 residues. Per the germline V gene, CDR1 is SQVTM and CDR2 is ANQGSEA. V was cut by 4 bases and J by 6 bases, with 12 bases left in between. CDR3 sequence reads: CSVVSGFHGYTF. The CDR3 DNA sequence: TGCAGCGTTGTTAGTGGATTCCATGGCTACACCTTC.

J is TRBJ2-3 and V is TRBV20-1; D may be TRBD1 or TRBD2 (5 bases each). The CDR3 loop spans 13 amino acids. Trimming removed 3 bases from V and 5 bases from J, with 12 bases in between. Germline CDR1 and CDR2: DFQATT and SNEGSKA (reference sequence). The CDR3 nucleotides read TGCAGTGCTAGTAGCCTGAGGGGAGATACGCAGTATTTT. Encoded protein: CSASSLRGDTQYF.

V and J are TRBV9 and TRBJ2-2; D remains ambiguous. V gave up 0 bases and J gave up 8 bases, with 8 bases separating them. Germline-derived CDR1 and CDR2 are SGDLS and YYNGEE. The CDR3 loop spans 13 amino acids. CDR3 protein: CASSVVGCGELFF. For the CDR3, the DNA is TGTGCCAGCAGCGTAGTAGGTTGTGGGGAGCTGTTTTTT.

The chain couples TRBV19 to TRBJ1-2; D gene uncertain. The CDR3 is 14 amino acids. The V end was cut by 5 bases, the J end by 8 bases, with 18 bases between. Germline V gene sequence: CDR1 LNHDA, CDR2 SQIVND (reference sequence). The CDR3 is CASSPQTVPWGYTF. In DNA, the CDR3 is TGTGCCAGTAGTCCACAGACGGTTCCTTGGGGCTACACCTTC.

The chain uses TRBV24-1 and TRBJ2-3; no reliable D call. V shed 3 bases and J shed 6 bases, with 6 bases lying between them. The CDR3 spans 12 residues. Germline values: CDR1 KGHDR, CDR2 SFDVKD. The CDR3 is CATSDRLDTQYF. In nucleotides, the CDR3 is TGTGCCACCAGTGATAGGTTGGATACGCAGTATTTT.

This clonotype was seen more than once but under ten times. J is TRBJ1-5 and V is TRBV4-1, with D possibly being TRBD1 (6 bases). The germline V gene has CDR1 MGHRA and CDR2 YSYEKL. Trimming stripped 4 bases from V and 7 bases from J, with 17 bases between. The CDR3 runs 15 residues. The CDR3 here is CASSPVGTNGQPQHF. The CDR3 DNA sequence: TGCGCCAGCAGCCCAGTGGGGACAAACGGACAGCCCCAGCATTTT.

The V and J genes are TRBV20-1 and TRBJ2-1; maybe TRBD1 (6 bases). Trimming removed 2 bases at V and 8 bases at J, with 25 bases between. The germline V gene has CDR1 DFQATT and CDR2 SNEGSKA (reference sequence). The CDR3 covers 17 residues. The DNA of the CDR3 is TGCAGTGCTAGATCAAACAGGGTACGGGTTCTAGCCGATGAGCAGTTCTTC. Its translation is CSARSNRVRVLADEQFF.

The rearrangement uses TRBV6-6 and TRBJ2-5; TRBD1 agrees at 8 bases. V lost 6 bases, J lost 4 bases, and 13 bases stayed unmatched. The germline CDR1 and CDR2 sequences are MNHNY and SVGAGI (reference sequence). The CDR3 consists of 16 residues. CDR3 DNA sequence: TGTGCCAGCAGAAACATGGACAGGGTTTACGGAGAGACCCAGTACTTC. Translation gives CASRNMDRVYGETQYF.

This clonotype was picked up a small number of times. CDR3 DNA sequence: TGCAGCGTTGAAGAATTCCAGGGTGGCGGCTACACCTTC. The encoded protein is CSVEEFQGGGYTF. V and J are TRBV29-1 and TRBJ1-2; the D gene is possibly TRBD1 (5 bases). Per germline, CDR1 SQVTM and CDR2 ANQGSEA. The CDR3 loop spans 13 amino acids. V was clipped by 0 bases and J by 8 bases, with 13 bases between them.

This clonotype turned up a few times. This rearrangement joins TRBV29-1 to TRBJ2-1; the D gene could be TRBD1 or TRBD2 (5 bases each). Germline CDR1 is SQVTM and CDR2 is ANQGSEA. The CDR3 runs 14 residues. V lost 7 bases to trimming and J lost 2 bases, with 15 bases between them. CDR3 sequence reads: CSAQGRGAYNEQFF. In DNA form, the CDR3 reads TGCAGCGCCCAGGGACGGGGAGCCTACAATGAGCAGTTCTTC.

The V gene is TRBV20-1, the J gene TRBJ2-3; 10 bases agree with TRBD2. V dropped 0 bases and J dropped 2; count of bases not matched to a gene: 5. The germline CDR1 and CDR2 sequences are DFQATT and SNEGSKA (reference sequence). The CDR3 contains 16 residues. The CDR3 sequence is CSARDLLAGATDTQYF. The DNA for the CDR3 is TGCAGTGCTAGAGATCTTCTAGCGGGAGCCACAGATACGCAGTATTTT.